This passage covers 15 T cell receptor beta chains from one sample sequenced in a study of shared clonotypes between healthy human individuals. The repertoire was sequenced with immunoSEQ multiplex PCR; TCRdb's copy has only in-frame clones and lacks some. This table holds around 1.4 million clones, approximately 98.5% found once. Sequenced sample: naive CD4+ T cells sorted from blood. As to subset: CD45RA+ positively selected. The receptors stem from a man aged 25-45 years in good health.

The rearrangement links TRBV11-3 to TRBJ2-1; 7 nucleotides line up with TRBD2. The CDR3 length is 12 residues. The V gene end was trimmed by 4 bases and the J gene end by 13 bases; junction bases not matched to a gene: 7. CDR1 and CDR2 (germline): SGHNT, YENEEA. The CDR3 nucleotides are TGTGCCAGCAGCTCCCCAAGCGGGAAACAGTTCTTC. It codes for CASSSPSGKQFF.

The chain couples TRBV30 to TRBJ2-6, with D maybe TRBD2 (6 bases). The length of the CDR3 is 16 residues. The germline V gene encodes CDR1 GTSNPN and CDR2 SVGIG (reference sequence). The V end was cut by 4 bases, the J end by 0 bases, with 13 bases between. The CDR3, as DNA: TGTGCCTGGATTGGGACTCCTAGCTCTGGGGCCAACGTCCTGACTTTC. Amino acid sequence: CAWIGTPSSGANVLTF.

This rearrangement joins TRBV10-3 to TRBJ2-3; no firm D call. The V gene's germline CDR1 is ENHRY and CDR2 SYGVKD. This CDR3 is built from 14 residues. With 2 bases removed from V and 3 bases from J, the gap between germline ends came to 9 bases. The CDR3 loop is CAISEGPRTDTQYF. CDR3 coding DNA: TGTGCCATCAGTGAGGGGCCTCGGACAGATACGCAGTATTTT.

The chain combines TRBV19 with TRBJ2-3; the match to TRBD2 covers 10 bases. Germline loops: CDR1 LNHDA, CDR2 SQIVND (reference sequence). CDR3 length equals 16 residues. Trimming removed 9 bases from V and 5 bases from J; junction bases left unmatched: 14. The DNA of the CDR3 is TGTGCCAGCTCGATAGCGGGAGGAGCAGGTGGAGATACGCAGTATTTT. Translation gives CASSIAGGAGGDTQYF.

The CDR3 protein is CASSPPGLAGGPPQETQYF. The CDR3, as DNA: TGTGCCAGCTCACCACCGGGACTAGCGGGAGGGCCCCCTCAAGAGACCCAGTACTTC. This sequence joins TRBV18 and TRBJ2-5; 16 nucleotides line up with TRBD2. CDR3 length: 19 amino acids. Trimming at V came to 0 bases and at J to 2 bases, leaving 6 bases not matched to a gene. CDR1 is KGHSH, CDR2 LQKENI, per germline.

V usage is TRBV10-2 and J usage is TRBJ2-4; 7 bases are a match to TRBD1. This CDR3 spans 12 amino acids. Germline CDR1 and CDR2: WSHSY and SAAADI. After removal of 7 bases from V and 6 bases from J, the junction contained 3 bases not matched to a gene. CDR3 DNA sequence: TGCGCCAGCACGACAGGGCTAAACATTCAGTACTTC. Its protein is CASTTGLNIQYF.

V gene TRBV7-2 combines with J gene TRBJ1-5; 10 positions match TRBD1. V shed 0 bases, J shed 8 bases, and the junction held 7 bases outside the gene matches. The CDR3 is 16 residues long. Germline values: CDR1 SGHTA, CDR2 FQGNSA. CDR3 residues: CASSLALDRGSKPQHF. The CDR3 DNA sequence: TGTGCCAGCAGCTTAGCGCTGGACAGGGGGTCAAAGCCCCAGCATTTT.

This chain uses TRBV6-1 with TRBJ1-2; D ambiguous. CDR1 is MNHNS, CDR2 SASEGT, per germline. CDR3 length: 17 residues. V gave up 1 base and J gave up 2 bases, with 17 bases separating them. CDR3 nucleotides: TGTGCCAGCAGTGAAGAAGGACCCACTCGCGGAAACTATGGCTACACCTTC. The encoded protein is CASSEEGPTRGNYGYTF.

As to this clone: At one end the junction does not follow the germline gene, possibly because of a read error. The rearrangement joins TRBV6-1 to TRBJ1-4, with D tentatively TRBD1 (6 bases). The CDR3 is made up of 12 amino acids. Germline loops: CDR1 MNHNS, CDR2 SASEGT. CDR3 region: CASKGDSTVHVF. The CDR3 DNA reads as TGTGCCAGCAAGGGGGATAGCACCGTCCACGTTTTT.

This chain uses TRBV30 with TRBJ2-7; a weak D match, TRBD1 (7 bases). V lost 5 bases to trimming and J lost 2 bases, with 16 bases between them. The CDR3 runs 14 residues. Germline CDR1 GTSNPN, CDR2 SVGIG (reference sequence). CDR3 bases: TGTGCCTGGGGGGGCGGGACAGCAACCTACGAGCAGTACTTC. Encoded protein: CAWGGGTATYEQYF.

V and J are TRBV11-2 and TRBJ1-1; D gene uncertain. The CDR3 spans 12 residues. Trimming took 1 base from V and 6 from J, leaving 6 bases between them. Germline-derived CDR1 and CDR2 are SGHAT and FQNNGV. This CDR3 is CASSLGRPEAFF. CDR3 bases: TGTGCCAGCAGCTTAGGGCGGCCTGAAGCTTTCTTT. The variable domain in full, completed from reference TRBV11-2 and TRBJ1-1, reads EAGVAQSPRYKIIEKRQSVAFWCNPISGHATLYWYQQILGQGPKLLIQFQNNGVVDDSQLPKDRFSAERLKGVDSTLKIQPAKLEDSAVYLCASSLGRPEAFFGQGTRLTVV.

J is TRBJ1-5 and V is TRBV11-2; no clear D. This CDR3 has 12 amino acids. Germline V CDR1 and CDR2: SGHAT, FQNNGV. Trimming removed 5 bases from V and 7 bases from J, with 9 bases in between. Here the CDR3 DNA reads TGTGCCAGCAGCCCGGTCGGACAGCCCCAGCATTTT. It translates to CASSPVGQPQHF.

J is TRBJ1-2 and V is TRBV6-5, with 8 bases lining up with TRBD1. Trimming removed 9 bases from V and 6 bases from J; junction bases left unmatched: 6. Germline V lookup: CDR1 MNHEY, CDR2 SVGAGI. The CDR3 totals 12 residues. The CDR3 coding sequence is TGTGCCAGACTGAACAGGGGGGATGGCTACACCTTC. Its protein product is CARLNRGDGYTF.

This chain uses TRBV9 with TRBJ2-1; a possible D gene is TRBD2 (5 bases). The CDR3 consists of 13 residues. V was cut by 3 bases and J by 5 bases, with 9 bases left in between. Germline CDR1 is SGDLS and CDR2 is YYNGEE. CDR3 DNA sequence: TGTGCCAGCAGCGACGGGAACCACAATGAGCAGTTCTTC. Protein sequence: CASSDGNHNEQFF.

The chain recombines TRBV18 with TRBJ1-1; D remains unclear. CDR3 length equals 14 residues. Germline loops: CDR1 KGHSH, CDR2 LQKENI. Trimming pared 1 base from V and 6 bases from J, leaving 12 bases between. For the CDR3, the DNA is TGTGCCAGCTCACCACTGGTAGGGTCGGCTGAAGCTTTCTTT. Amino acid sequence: CASSPLVGSAEAFF.